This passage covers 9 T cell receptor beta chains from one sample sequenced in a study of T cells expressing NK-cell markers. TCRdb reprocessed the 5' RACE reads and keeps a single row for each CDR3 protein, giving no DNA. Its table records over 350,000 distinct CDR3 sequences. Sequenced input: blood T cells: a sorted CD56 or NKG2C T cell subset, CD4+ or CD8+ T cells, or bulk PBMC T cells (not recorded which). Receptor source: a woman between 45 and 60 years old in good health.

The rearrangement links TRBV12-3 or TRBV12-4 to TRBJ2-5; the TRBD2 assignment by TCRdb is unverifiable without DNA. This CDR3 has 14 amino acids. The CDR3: CASSQRRTRETQYF.

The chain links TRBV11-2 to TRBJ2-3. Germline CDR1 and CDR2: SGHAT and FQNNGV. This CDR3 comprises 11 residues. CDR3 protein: CASFLGDTQYF. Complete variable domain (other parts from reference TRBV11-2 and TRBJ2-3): EAGVAQSPRYKIIEKRQSVAFWCNPISGHATLYWYQQILGQGPKLLIQFQNNGVVDDSQLPKDRFSAERLKGVDSTLKIQPAKLEDSAVYLCASFLGDTQYFGPGTRLTVL.

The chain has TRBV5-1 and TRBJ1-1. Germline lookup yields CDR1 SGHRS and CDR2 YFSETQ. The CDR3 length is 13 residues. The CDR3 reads CASSLEQNTEAFF.

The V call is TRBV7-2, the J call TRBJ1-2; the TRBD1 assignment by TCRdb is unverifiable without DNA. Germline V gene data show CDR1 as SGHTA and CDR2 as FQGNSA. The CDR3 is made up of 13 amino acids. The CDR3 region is CASSVPQGHGYTF.

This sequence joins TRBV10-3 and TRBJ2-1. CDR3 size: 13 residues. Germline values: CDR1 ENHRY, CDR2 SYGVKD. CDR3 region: CAIRDGLYNEQFF.

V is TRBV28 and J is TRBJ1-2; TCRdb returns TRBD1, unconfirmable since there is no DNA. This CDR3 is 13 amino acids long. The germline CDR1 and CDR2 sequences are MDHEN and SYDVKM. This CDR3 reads CASRVDRVIGYTF.

CDR3 residues: CSAPSRVGGRAEAFF. The V gene is TRBV20-1, the J gene TRBJ1-1; the D gene TCRdb calls, TRBD1, cannot be checked with no DNA. The CDR3 length is 15 residues. Germline CDR1 reads DFQATT; CDR2 reads SNEGSKA (reference sequence).

The CDR3 reads CASSYRGPSIAYEQYF. This sequence joins TRBV6-5 and TRBJ2-7; TCRdb's D gene call, TRBD2, goes unchecked for lack of DNA. This CDR3 has 16 amino acids. CDR1 is MNHEY, CDR2 SVGAGI, per germline.

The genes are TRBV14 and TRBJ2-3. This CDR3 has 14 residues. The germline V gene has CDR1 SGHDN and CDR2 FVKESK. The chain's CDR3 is CASSQGYSADTQYF. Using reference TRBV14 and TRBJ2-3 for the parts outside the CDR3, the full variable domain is EAGVTQFPSHSVIEKGQTVTLRCDPISGHDNLYWYRRVMGKEIKFLLHFVKESKQDESGMPNNRFLAERTGGTYSTLKVQPAELEDSGVYFCASSQGYSADTQYFGPGTRLTVL.